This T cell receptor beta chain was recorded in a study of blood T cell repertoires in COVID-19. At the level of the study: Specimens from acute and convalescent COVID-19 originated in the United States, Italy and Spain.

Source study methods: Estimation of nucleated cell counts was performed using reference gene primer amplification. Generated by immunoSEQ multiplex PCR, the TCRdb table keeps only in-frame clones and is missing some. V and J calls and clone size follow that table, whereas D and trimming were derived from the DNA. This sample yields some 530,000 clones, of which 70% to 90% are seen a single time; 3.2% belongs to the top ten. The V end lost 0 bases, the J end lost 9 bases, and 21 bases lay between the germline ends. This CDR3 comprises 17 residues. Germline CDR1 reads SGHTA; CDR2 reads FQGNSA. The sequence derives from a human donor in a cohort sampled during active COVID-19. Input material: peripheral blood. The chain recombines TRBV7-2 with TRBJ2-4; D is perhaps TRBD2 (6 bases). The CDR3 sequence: CASSLAIDGTPLGIQYF. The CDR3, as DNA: TGTGCCAGCAGCTTAGCCATCGATGGGACTCCCCTAGGCATTCAGTACTTC. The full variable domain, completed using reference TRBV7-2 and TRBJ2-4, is GAGVSQSPSNKVTEKGKDVELRCDPISGHTALYWYRQSLGQGLEFLIYFQGNSAPDKSGLPSDRFSAERTGGSVSTLTIQRTQQEDSAVYLCASSLAIDGTPLGIQYFGAGTRLSVL.